This T cell receptor (beta chain) appears in the sequencing data of a study of cytomegalovirus exposure and HLA in healthy donors. Overall study: Out of 398 genotyped donors, less than 85% belonged to the Caucasian-associated ancestry cluster.

PCR was performed using 60 Vbeta and 13 Jbeta primers. The method was immunoSEQ multiplex PCR; TCRdb's version includes in-frame clones alone and lacks a portion of them. The sample holds about 140,000 clones, more than 70% seen once. Specimen: PBMCs. The receptor comes from a man aged 45-65 years in good health and CMV-seronegative.

CDR3 sequence: CASSKEVWDRGTAEAFF. CDR3 in DNA: TGTGCCAGCAGCAAAGAAGTATGGGACAGGGGGACCGCTGAAGCTTTCTTT. The rearrangement joins TRBV21-1 to TRBJ1-1; TRBD1 reflects the table's D call only, with no check against the DNA. TRBV21-1 corresponds to a pseudogene. This CDR3 is 17 amino acids long.